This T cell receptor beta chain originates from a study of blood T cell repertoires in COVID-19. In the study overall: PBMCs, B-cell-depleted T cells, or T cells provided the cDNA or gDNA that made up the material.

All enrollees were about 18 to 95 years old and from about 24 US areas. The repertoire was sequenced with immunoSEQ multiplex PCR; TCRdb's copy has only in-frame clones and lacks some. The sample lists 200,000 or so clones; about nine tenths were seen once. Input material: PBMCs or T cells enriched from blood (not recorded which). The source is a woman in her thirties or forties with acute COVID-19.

CDR3 amino acids: CASSRISDSSYNSPLHF. The CDR3 DNA follows: TGTGCCAGCAGCCGTATCAGCGACAGCTCCTATAATTCACCCCTCCACTTT. The chain employs TRBV7-9 and TRBJ1-6, with D perhaps TRBD1 (5 bases). The CDR3 has 17 amino acids. Per the germline V gene, CDR1 is SEHNR and CDR2 is FQNEAQ (reference sequence). Trimming removed 5 bases from V and 0 bases from J, with 14 bases in between.